This T cell receptor (beta chain) was identified in a study of CXCR3-negative and CXCR3-positive naive CD8 T cells. The wider study: Every library held about 1.5 +/- 0.3 million TRB reads, and the total came to around 140 million.

A remark on this clonotype: Its antigen is not identified.

UMI-labeled TRB cDNA libraries were prepared by 5' RACE. TCRdb reprocessed the 5' RACE reads, keeping one entry per CDR3 protein, no DNA. In total, the table holds about 28,000 distinct CDR3 sequences. The CDR3 loop spans 15 amino acids. Study-level results: CXCR3-negative and CXCR3-positive naive cells shared comparable TRBV-TRBJ usage, but memory cells did not. Cryopreservation partially decreased CXCR3 expression, and most assays used fresh PBMCs. Diversity in memory CD8+ cells fell much lower than the comparably high levels seen in both naive subsets.

The chain has TRBV12-3 or TRBV12-4 and TRBJ2-5; the TRBD1 assignment by TCRdb is unverifiable without DNA. The TCR comes from a human donor in good health. Some clones in this sample may be carry-over from other donors' samples. The sample taken for sequencing was memory CD8+ T cells from blood. The CDR3 loop is CASTAVRGQRETQYF.